These 30 T cell receptor beta chains were sequenced from one sample in a study of breast tumors, draining lymph nodes, adjacent tissues. Breast cancer patients provided tissue from their axillary draining lymph nodes. One entry per CDR3 protein, called by TCRdb with MiXCR from the multiplex PCR reads. This table holds 290,000 or so distinct CDR3 sequences, about 33% found once. Input material: axillary lymph node tissue. The origin of the receptors is a female donor with breast cancer. Some clones in this sample may be carry-over from other donors' samples.

This chain links TRBV3-1 with TRBJ1-2; 9 nucleotides line up with TRBD1. This CDR3 has 13 residues. CDR1 and CDR2 (germline): LGHDT, YNNKEL (reference sequence). V dropped 3 bases and J dropped 8; count of bases not matched to a gene: 4. DNA for the CDR3: TGTGCCAGCAGCCACGGACAGGGGTCGGGCTACACCTTC. Its translation is CASSHGQGSGYTF. The full variable domain, with the rest looked up from reference TRBV3-1 and TRBJ1-2, is DTAVSQTPKYLVTQMGNDKSIKCEQNLGHDTMYWYKQDSKKFLKIMFSYNNKELIINETVPNRFSPKSPDKAHLNLHINSLELGDSAVYFCASSHGQGSGYTFGSGTRLTVV.

For this clonotype: This may stem from a read error, because a much larger clone lies one nucleotide away. The chain uses TRBV6-1 and TRBJ1-3; D unclear. Germline assignment: CDR1 MNHNS and CDR2 SASEGT. The CDR3 length is 14 residues. V lost 2 bases and J lost 0, with 5 bases in between. CDR3 DNA: TGTGCCAGCAGTGAAAGAAGCTCTGGAAACACCATATATTTT. Protein product: CASSERSSGNTIYF.

A few counts support this clonotype. Being one base from a much bigger clone, this may be a read error. The chain joins TRBV5-4 to TRBJ2-3; D might be TRBD1 (5 bases). The DNA end lines up better with TRBJ1-5; the J call may be wrong. Germline CDR1 reads SGHNT; CDR2 reads YYREEE (reference sequence). There are 13 residues in the CDR3. This CDR3 is CASGGFSTDTQHF. The CDR3 nucleotides read TGTGCGTCTGGGGGGTTTAGCACAGATACGCAGCATTTT.

V is TRBV6-1 and J is TRBJ2-3; 7 bases fit TRBD1. Germline CDR1 is MNHNS and CDR2 is SASEGT. The CDR3 runs to 15 residues. V lost 6 bases and J lost 0; bases outside the gene matches: 6. DNA for the CDR3: TGTGCCAGCAGCGACAGGGAGTTTAGCACAGATACGCAGTATTTT. Protein sequence: CASSDREFSTDTQYF.

This clonotype was recorded many times. The V call is TRBV7-2, the J call TRBJ2-6; 9 bases fit TRBD1. V trimming: 4 bases; J trimming: 0 bases; junction bases outside the gene matches: 7. CDR1 and CDR2 from the germline V gene are SGHTA and FQGNSA. The CDR3 runs to 18 residues. CDR3: CASSSGTGSPSGANVLTF. The CDR3 bases are TGTGCCAGCAGCTCCGGGACAGGGTCCCCCTCTGGGGCCAACGTCCTGACTTTC.

Comment on this clonotype: The junction and the germline gene differ at one end; a read error may be behind it. The chain joins TRBV5-6 to TRBJ2-6; 7 bases are shared with TRBD1. This CDR3 comprises 20 residues. Germline V lookup: CDR1 SGHDT, CDR2 YYEEEE. The CDR3 is CASSLAGTETRGSGANVLIF. The CDR3 DNA reads as TGTGCCAGCAGCTTGGCGGGGACAGAGACCCGGGGCTCTGGGGCCAACGTCCTGATTTTC.

In this sample, this clonotype turned up many times. The chain couples TRBV7-8 to TRBJ2-3; D gene unclear. The CDR3 totals 12 residues. From germline, CDR1 is SGHVS and CDR2 FQNEAQ. The V end was cut by 2 bases, the J end by 4 bases, with 4 bases between. CDR3 sequence reads: CASSLRADTQYF. DNA for the CDR3: TGTGCCAGCAGCTTACGGGCAGATACGCAGTATTTT.

The V gene is TRBV20-1, the J gene TRBJ2-5, with D perhaps matching TRBD2 (6 bases). CDR1 DFQATT and CDR2 SNEGSKA come from the germline V gene (reference sequence). The CDR3 is 13 residues long. V shed 3 bases and J shed 2 bases, with 10 bases lying between them. The CDR3 DNA follows: TGCAGTGCTAGGCCCGGGGGTCAAGAGACCCAGTACTTC. Its protein product is CSARPGGQETQYF.

The V gene is TRBV29-1, the J gene TRBJ2-2; D ambiguous. Germline values: CDR1 SQVTM, CDR2 ANQGSEA. Trimming took off 8 bases at V and 4 bases at J, with 11 bases between the two ends. The CDR3 covers 12 residues. The CDR3 region is CSLGLGTGELFF. DNA of the CDR3: TGCAGCTTGGGTCTGGGCACCGGGGAGCTGTTTTTT.

This clonotype was observed at least ten times. This CDR3 reads CASSFSGRTGELFF. The CDR3 DNA follows: TGTGCCAGCAGTTTTAGCGGGAGGACCGGGGAGCTGTTTTTT. V is TRBV5-8 and J is TRBJ2-2, with TRBD2 matching over 10 bases. The CDR3 extends over 14 amino acids. Germline values: CDR1 SGHTS, CDR2 YDEGEE. Trimming took 5 bases from V and 5 from J; bases not matched to a gene: 3.

This clonotype was seen repeatedly, ten times or more. V and J are TRBV6-5 and TRBJ1-6, with D possibly being TRBD1 (6 bases). V lost 6 bases and J 8 bases, leaving 14 bases between the germline ends. This CDR3 region has 14 residues. Per the germline V gene, CDR1 is MNHEY and CDR2 is SVGAGI. CDR3 sequence: CASRAGTTHSPLHF. The CDR3 DNA is TGTGCCAGCAGGGCCGGGACAACTCATTCACCCCTCCACTTT.

In regard to this clonotype: A much more abundant neighbour one base away suggests this may be a read error. The chain uses TRBV20-1 and TRBJ2-3; TRBD2 is a possible D gene (6 bases). This CDR3 has 14 residues. CDR1 is DFQATT, CDR2 SNEGSKA, per germline (reference sequence). The CDR3 region has the DNA TGCAGTGCGATAAGGGACTGGAGCACAGCTACGCAGTATTTT. This sequence encodes CSAIRDWSTATQYF.

This clonotype was recorded many times. This chain joins TRBV6-5 and TRBJ2-7; the D call may be TRBD1 or TRBD2 (6 bases each). V lost 3 bases to trimming and J lost 6 bases, with 12 bases between them. The CDR3 extends over 13 amino acids. Germline lookup yields CDR1 MNHEY and CDR2 SVGAGI. CDR3 sequence: CASSYGKGGEQYF. CDR3 in DNA: TGTGCCAGCAGTTATGGGAAGGGGGGCGAGCAGTACTTC.

This clonotype was recorded many times. The chain carries TRBV9 and TRBJ2-5, with D hard to call. This CDR3 has 14 amino acids. CDR1 is SGDLS and CDR2 is YYNGEE in the germline V gene. The germline V and J ends were trimmed by 0 bases and 0 bases, with 6 bases remaining between them. In DNA, the CDR3 is TGTGCCAGCAGCGTAGGATTGCACCAAGAGACCCAGTACTTC. Its translation: CASSVGLHQETQYF. Complete variable domain (other parts from reference TRBV9 and TRBJ2-5): DSGVTQTPKHLITATGQRVTLRCSPRSGDLSVYWYQQSLDQGLQFLIQYYNGEERAKGNILERFSAQQFPDLHSELNLSSLELGDSALYFCASSVGLHQETQYFGPGTRLLVL.

This clonotype showed up just a few times. A read error may explain this, as a much larger clone is one base away. This chain joins TRBV7-2 and TRBJ1-2; 9 nucleotides align to TRBD1. Germline loops: CDR1 SGHTA, CDR2 FQGNSA. This CDR3 is 15 amino acids long. CDR3 sequence reads: CASSPKQGARHGYPF. CDR3 in DNA: TGTGCCAGCAGCCCGAAACAGGGGGCGCGTCATGGCTACCCCTTC. Using reference TRBV7-2 and TRBJ1-2 for the parts outside the CDR3, the full variable domain is GAGVSQSPSNKVTEKGKDVELRCDPISGHTALYWYRQSLGQGLEFLIYFQGNSAPDKSGLPSDRFSAERTGGSVSTLTIQRTQQEDSAVYLCASSPKQGARHGYPFGSGTRLTVV.

The V call is TRBV10-2, the J call TRBJ1-2; tentative D call: TRBD1 (6 bases). Trimming stripped 8 bases from V and 2 bases from J, with 12 bases between. The CDR3 spans 13 residues. CDR1 and CDR2 from the germline V gene are WSHSY and SAAADI. CDR3 DNA: TGCGCCAGCCAGGGGACGGGGAACTATGGCTACACCTTC. It translates to CASQGTGNYGYTF.

This clonotype appeared many times. The rearrangement uses TRBV19 and TRBJ2-5, with D unresolved. Trimming left V 3 bases short and J 2 bases short, with 10 bases between. The germline CDR1 and CDR2 sequences are LNHDA and SQIVND (reference sequence). This CDR3 spans 14 amino acids. The DNA for the CDR3 is TGTGCCAGTAGTATTTGGGGTTCTCAAGAGACCCAGTACTTC. Translation gives CASSIWGSQETQYF. Looking up the rest from reference TRBV19 and TRBJ2-5 gives the full variable domain: DGGITQSPKYLFRKEGQNVTLSCEQNLNHDAMYWYRQDPGQGLRLIYYSQIVNDFQKGDIAEGYSVSREKKESFPLTVTSAQKNPTAFYLCASSIWGSQETQYFGPGTRLLVL.

This clonotype was found many times. This sequence joins TRBV19 and TRBJ2-3; D gene ambiguous. V lost 1 base, J lost 6 bases, and 8 bases lay in between. CDR3 length: 13 residues. CDR1 is LNHDA and CDR2 is SQIVND in the germline V gene (reference sequence). The DNA for the CDR3 is TGTGCCAGTAGTATAGTCTCATCGGATACGCAGTATTTT. Residues: CASSIVSSDTQYF.

This clonotype was detected only once. Given the absence of the conserved phenylalanine or tryptophan at the CDR3 end, a read error is likely. CDR3 residues: CAWSSDSFLGANVLTL. The CDR3 DNA reads as TGTGCCTGGAGCTCGGATAGCTTTCTTGGGGCCAACGTCCTGACTCTC. The V call is TRBV30, the J call TRBJ2-6; D remains ambiguous. From germline, CDR1 is GTSNPN and CDR2 SVGIG (reference sequence). The CDR3 spans 16 residues. Trimming took off 3 bases at V and 3 bases at J, with 15 bases between the two ends.

This clonotype was observed once. The genes are TRBV15 and TRBJ2-1; TRBD2 aligns across 10 bases. The junction had 5 bases not matched to a gene; V was cut back by 4 bases and J by 5 bases. CDR3 length: 15 residues. Germline loops: CDR1 LNHNV, CDR2 YYDKDF (reference sequence). The DNA for the CDR3 is TGTGCCACCAGCACCCTAGCGGGAGCGCACAATGAGCAGTTCTTC. Translating gives CATSTLAGAHNEQFF.

V gene TRBV12-3 or TRBV12-4 combines with J gene TRBJ2-5; 13 bases align to TRBD2. There are 16 residues in the CDR3. The J segment lost 2 bases and the V segment lost 7 bases, leaving 7 bases of the junction unmatched. This chain's CDR3 is CASTRGLAGPQETQYF. CDR3 sequence (DNA): TGTGCCAGCACGAGGGGACTAGCGGGACCTCAAGAGACCCAGTACTTC.

The chain carries TRBV15 and TRBJ2-1, with D unresolved. The CDR3 consists of 16 residues. V was clipped by 3 bases and J by 6 bases, with 18 bases between them. The V gene's germline CDR1 is LNHNV and CDR2 YYDKDF (reference sequence). The CDR3 coding sequence is TGTGCCACCAGCAGCTTGGCCGTAGGGCTTAGCAATGAGCAGTTCTTC. This codes for CATSSLAVGLSNEQFF.

The sample holds many counts of this clonotype. DNA for the CDR3: TGTGCCAGTAGTATAGTCGGTACCGGGGAGCTGTTTTTT. As protein: CASSIVGTGELFF. The chain recombines TRBV19 with TRBJ2-2; D is uncertain. The CDR3 is 13 amino acids. Trimming took off 1 base at V and 5 bases at J, with 5 bases between the two ends. Germline loops: CDR1 LNHDA, CDR2 SQIVND (reference sequence).

This clonotype appeared a few times. A read error is possible here, since a much larger clone lies one base away. The chain has TRBV4-3 and TRBJ2-5, with D perhaps TRBD2 (7 bases). Germline V gene lookup returns CDR1 LGHNA and CDR2 YSLEER. The CDR3 runs 14 residues. The CDR3 sequence is CASGQGGGRETQYF. In DNA form, the CDR3 reads TGCGCCAGCGGCCAAGGGGGGGGCCGCGAGACCCAGTACTTC.

This clonotype was counted many times. The chain is built from TRBV4-1 and TRBJ2-1; D gene uncertain. The germline V gene has CDR1 MGHRA and CDR2 YSYEKL. The CDR3 covers 16 residues. Trimming removed 0 bases at V and 1 base at J, with 10 bases between. The DNA for the CDR3 is TGCGCCAGCAGCCAAGATCAAGGGAATTCCTACAATGAGCAGTTCTTC. Protein: CASSQDQGNSYNEQFF.

Turning to this clonotype: Possible read error: a much larger clone is one base away. The gene calls are TRBV5-1 and TRBJ2-2, with a weak D call TRBD2 (5 bases). CDR1 and CDR2 from the germline V gene are SGHRS and YFSETQ. The CDR3 loop spans 17 amino acids. CDR3 coding DNA: TGCGCCGGCAGCTTGGGAGTGGGAACGTCGGGTACCGGGGAGCTGTTTTTT. Translation gives CAGSLGVGTSGTGELFF.

The chain joins TRBV11-3 to TRBJ2-2; 10 positions match TRBD2. This CDR3 region has 16 residues. Trimming cost V 4 bases and J 7 bases; bases outside gene matches: 9. Looked up from germline, CDR1 is SGHNT and CDR2 is YENEEA. The CDR3 DNA sequence: TGTGCCAGCAGCTCCACTAGCGGGACGCGGGGCGGGGAGCTGTTTTTT. Protein sequence: CASSSTSGTRGGELFF.

A note on this clonotype: Germline and junction disagree at one end, which may indicate a read error. The V and J genes are TRBV28 and TRBJ1-6; D gene unclear. Per the germline V gene, CDR1 is MDHEN and CDR2 is SYDVKM. This CDR3 region has 12 residues. As DNA, the CDR3 is TGTGCCAGCAGTTCCCCTGATTCGCCCCTCCACTTT. Protein product: CASSSPDSPLHF.

To note about this clonotype: A much larger clone lies a single base off, so this may be a read error. The chain uses TRBV19 and TRBJ2-7; 14 nucleotides agree with TRBD2. V was clipped by 5 bases and J by 3 bases; unmatched bases: 3. The CDR3 is 15 residues long. CDR1 LNHDA and CDR2 SQIVND come from the germline V gene (reference sequence). Here the CDR3 DNA reads TGTGCCAGTAGTCACGGGACTAGCGGGGGCTACGAGCAGTACTTC. Translating gives CASSHGTSGGYEQYF.

Ten or more counts support this clonotype. This chain links TRBV30 with TRBJ1-6; D ambiguous. The V end was cut by 0 bases, the J end by 8 bases, with 8 bases between. CDR3 length: 13 residues. The germline CDR1 and CDR2 sequences are GTSNPN and SVGIG (reference sequence). In DNA form, the CDR3 reads TGTGCCTGGAGTGTACTGGATTATTCACCCCTCCACTTT. As protein: CAWSVLDYSPLHF.